The rows below give T cell receptor beta chains drawn from one sample of a study of regulatory T cells in long-lasting Graves disease. TCRdb passed the multiplex PCR reads through MiXCR, listing each CDR3 protein once. The sample shows some 410,000 distinct CDR3 sequences, approximately 16% of them seen only once. Another study also made use of these data, one on T cells in Graves' hyperthyroidism and ophthalmopathy.

Material: peripheral blood mononuclear cells (PBMCs), obtained at new diagnosis, from a patient treated with antithyroid drugs. The receptors originated from a woman in her twenties or thirties with Graves disease. Both conserved end residues are part of each CDR3. Fields, in order: V gene, D gene, J gene, clone size, CDR3 DNA, CDR3 protein. A D gene is named only where the DNA matches it firmly. Size tells how often a clone was seen (once, few, many) or the class of an expanded clone, and some rows leave it out.

TRBV12-3/TRBV12-4,TRBD1,TRBJ1-4,.,TGTGCCAGCAGTTCAGGACAGGGGGCCGGGGAAAAACTGTTTTTT,CASSSGQGAGEKLFF
TRBV7-9,.,TRBJ1-3,few,TGTGCCAGCAGCTTAGGACGGCTTTCAGGAGGAAACACCATATATTTT,CASSLGRLSGGNTIYF
TRBV2,.,TRBJ2-2,many,TGTGCCAGCAGGGGGCAGGGAAACACCGGGGAGCTGTTTTTT,CASRGQGNTGELFF
TRBV20-1,.,TRBJ2-7,.,TGCAGTGCTAGCCCGGCGGGCCGGCTCTACGAGCAGTACTTC,CSASPAGRLYEQYF
TRBV19,TRBD2,TRBJ2-1,.,TGTGCCAGTAAGGAGGGACTAGCGCGGAATGAGCAGTTCTTC,CASKEGLARNEQFF
TRBV24-1,TRBD1,TRBJ2-1,many,TGTGCCACCAGCCCTATGGGCCACGTCGACAGGGGTGAGCAGTTCTTC,CATSPMGHVDRGEQFF
TRBV5-1,TRBD2,TRBJ2-1,.,TGCGCCAGCAGCCACATTGCTAGCGGACGGGGGGGGGAGCAGTTCTTC,CASSHIASGRGGEQFF
TRBV7-2,.,TRBJ1-2,many,TGTGCCAGCAGCTTCGAGAGCAACTATGGCTACACCTTC,CASSFESNYGYTF
TRBV12-3/TRBV12-4,TRBD1,TRBJ2-1,few,TGTGCCAGCAGTTACAGGGGGCTTACACGGAATGAGCAGTTCTTC,CASSYRGLTRNEQFF
TRBV14,TRBD2,TRBJ2-1,.,TGTGCCAGCAGCCGCGCGGCGGGAGCCTACAATGAGCAGTTCTTC,CASSRAAGAYNEQFF
TRBV7-9,TRBD1,TRBJ2-1,.,TGTGCCAGCAGCTTAGGGCAGGGGGTAGGCTACAATGAGCAGTTCTTC,CASSLGQGVGYNEQFF